A selection of T cell receptor beta chains follows, all from one sample in a study of cytomegalovirus exposure and HLA in healthy donors. The assay was immunoSEQ multiplex PCR, and TCRdb's table has in-frame clones only and misses some. Of around 130,000 clones listed, about 86% are singletons. What was sequenced was PBMCs. The receptors derive from a woman in her thirties or forties in good health and CMV-seronegative. Both conserved end residues are trimmed from each CDR3.

v_call	cdr3_length	j_call	cdr3_aa
TRBV25-1	14	TRBJ2-3	ASSVYRAGGTDTQY
TRBV6-4	16	TRBJ2-1	ASSPTVQKKVSYNEQF
TRBV23-1	18	TRBJ2-2	ASSLSGSFLGTANTGELF
TRBV5-1	13	TRBJ2-1	ASSATGDSYNEQF
TRBV6-5	12	TRBJ2-7	ASSSGGLATEQY
TRBV2	13	TRBJ2-3	ASSESVAGLDTQY
TRBV28	14	TRBJ1-5	ASSEARASSNQPQH
TRBV15	13	TRBJ2-7	ATSRELGGAVEQY
TRBV7-9	14	TRBJ1-1	ASSSIDRGPNTEAF
TRBV4-1	13	TRBJ2-3	ASSGLAVHGDTQY
TRBV15	16	TRBJ1-2	ATSRDRGSWITNYGYT
TRBV25-1	9	TRBJ2-1	ASNNYNEQF
TRBV5-1	10	TRBJ1-1	ASELQRVEAF
TRBV5-1	11	TRBJ1-1	ASSFSGNTEAF
TRBV25-1	14	TRBJ2-5	ASSDYRGETQETQY
TRBV30	12	TRBJ1-6	AWTDTGFTSPLH